The 8 T cell receptor beta chains reported below all come from one sample, sequenced in a study of blood T cell repertoires in COVID-19. Profiling relied on immunoSEQ multiplex PCR, and the TCRdb table lists in-frame clones only, not all of them. The sample lists around 26,000 clones; approximately 92% were seen once. Sequencing was performed on peripheral blood. The receptors shown here come from a human donor in a cohort sampled during active COVID-19.

The rearrangement joins TRBV15 to TRBJ2-3; D is unclear. Between the trimmed V and J ends, which lost 1 base and 6 bases, there was a span of 8 bases. The CDR3 is 13 amino acids. CDR1 and CDR2 from the germline V gene are LNHNV and YYDKDF (reference sequence). For the CDR3, the DNA is TGTGCCACCAGCAGAGTGTTGGAGGATACGCAGTATTTT. Translation: CATSRVLEDTQYF. Filled out from reference TRBV15 and TRBJ2-3, the complete variable domain reads DAMVIQNPRYQVTQFGKPVTLSCSQTLNHNVMYWYQQKSSQAPKLLFHYYDKDFNNEADTPDNFQSRRPNTSFCFLDIRSPGLGDTAMYLCATSRVLEDTQYFGPGTRLTVL.

CDR3 in amino acids: CASSTQGANTEAFF. Here the CDR3 DNA reads TGTGCCAGCAGTACACAGGGGGCAAACACTGAAGCTTTCTTT. The chain carries TRBV28 and TRBJ1-1; 9 bases align to TRBD1. The CDR3 runs 14 residues. From germline, CDR1 is MDHEN and CDR2 SYDVKM. J lost 2 bases, V lost 5 bases, and 3 bases had no gene match.

The chain has TRBV19 and TRBJ2-6; D unresolved. The germline gives CDR1 LNHDA, CDR2 SQIVND (reference sequence). With 11 bases removed from V and 0 bases from J, the gap between germline ends came to 8 bases. The CDR3 has 13 residues. CDR3 DNA sequence: TGTGCCGCTAGTGCCTCTGGGGCCAACGTCCTGACTTTC. This sequence encodes CAASASGANVLTF.

This rearrangement joins TRBV18 to TRBJ2-7, with 11 bases lining up with TRBD1. The CDR3 contains 15 residues. The V and J ends lost 6 bases and 5 bases, in that order; junction bases with no gene match: 9. Germline V lookup: CDR1 KGHSH, CDR2 LQKENI. The CDR3, as DNA: TGTGCCAGCTCCGATCGGGACAGGGGGTTCGACGAGCAGTACTTC. It is translated as CASSDRDRGFDEQYF.

The V gene is TRBV2, the J gene TRBJ2-7; D unresolved. CDR3 length: 14 amino acids. The germline V and J ends were trimmed by 4 bases and 4 bases, with 14 bases remaining between them. Germline lookup yields CDR1 SNHLY and CDR2 FYNNEI. The CDR3 region has the DNA TGTGCCAGCAGTGGCCCCCCTCCCCGGTACGAGCAGTACGTC. This gives the protein CASSGPPPRYEQYV.

The rearrangement uses TRBV5-1 and TRBJ2-7; tentative D call: TRBD1 (6 bases). CDR1 is SGHRS, CDR2 YFSETQ, per germline. The CDR3 spans 13 residues. The germline V and J ends were trimmed by 3 bases and 2 bases, with 9 bases remaining between them. The CDR3 loop reads CASSWTEAYEQYF. The CDR3 DNA is TGCGCCAGCAGCTGGACAGAGGCCTACGAGCAGTACTTC.

The chain is built from TRBV5-5 and TRBJ2-5; 10 bases are shared with TRBD2. Unmatched junction bases numbered 1, after V lost 2 bases and J lost 0 bases. The CDR3 is 15 residues long. Germline V gene lookup returns CDR1 SGHKS and CDR2 YYEKEE (reference sequence). This CDR3 is CASSFSGGYQETQYF. The CDR3 DNA sequence: TGTGCCAGCAGCTTTAGCGGGGGGTACCAAGAGACCCAGTACTTC.

The rearrangement links TRBV2 to TRBJ1-3, with D unresolved. Trimming cost V 0 bases and J 4 bases, with 10 bases left between them. Germline assignment: CDR1 SNHLY and CDR2 FYNNEI. The CDR3 spans 15 residues. DNA for the CDR3: TGTGCCAGCAGTGAAGCGCCCGGGTTCGGAAACACCATATATTTT. It encodes CASSEAPGFGNTIYF.